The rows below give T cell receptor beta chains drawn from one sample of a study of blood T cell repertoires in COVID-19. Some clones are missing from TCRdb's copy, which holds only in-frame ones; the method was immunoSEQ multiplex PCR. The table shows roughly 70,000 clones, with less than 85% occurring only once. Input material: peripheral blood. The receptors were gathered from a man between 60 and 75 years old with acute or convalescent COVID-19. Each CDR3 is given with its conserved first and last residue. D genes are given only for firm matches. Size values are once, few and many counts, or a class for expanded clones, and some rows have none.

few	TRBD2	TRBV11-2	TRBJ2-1	CASSWTSGDYNEQFF	TGTGCCAGCAGCTGGACTAGCGGGGACTACAATGAGCAGTTCTTC
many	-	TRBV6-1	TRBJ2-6	CASSDEQSGANVLTF	TGTGCCAGCAGTGACGAGCAATCTGGGGCCAACGTCCTGACTTTC
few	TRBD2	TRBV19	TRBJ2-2	CASSANLAGGSGELFF	TGTGCCAGTAGTGCAAACCTAGCGGGGGGTTCCGGGGAGCTGTTTTTT
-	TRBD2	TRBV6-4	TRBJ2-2	CASSVLAGANTGELFF	TGTGCCAGCAGTGTTTTAGCGGGGGCCAACACCGGGGAGCTGTTTTTT
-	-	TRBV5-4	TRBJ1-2	CASSPTGGAGRGYTF	TGTGCCAGCAGCCCCACGGGGGGCGCGGGAAGAGGCTACACCTTC
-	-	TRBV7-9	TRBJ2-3	CASSAFDRPGVDTQYF	TGTGCCAGCAGCGCTTTCGACAGGCCCGGGGTGGATACGCAGTATTTT
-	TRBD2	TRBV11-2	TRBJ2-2	CASSLVSSGGENTGELFF	TGTGCCAGCAGCTTAGTGTCTAGCGGGGGGGAGAACACCGGGGAGCTGTTTTTT
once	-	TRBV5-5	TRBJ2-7	CASSPGVAPYEQYF	TGTGCCAGCAGCCCCGGGGTGGCCCCTTACGAGCAGTACTTC
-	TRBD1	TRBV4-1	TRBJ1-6	CASSLRDSNLQNSPLHF	TGCGCCAGCAGCCTCCGGGACAGCAATCTTCAAAATTCACCCCTCCACTTT
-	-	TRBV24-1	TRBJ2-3	CATSDLTHGDTQYF	TGTGCCACCAGTGATTTGACCCACGGGGATACGCAGTATTTT